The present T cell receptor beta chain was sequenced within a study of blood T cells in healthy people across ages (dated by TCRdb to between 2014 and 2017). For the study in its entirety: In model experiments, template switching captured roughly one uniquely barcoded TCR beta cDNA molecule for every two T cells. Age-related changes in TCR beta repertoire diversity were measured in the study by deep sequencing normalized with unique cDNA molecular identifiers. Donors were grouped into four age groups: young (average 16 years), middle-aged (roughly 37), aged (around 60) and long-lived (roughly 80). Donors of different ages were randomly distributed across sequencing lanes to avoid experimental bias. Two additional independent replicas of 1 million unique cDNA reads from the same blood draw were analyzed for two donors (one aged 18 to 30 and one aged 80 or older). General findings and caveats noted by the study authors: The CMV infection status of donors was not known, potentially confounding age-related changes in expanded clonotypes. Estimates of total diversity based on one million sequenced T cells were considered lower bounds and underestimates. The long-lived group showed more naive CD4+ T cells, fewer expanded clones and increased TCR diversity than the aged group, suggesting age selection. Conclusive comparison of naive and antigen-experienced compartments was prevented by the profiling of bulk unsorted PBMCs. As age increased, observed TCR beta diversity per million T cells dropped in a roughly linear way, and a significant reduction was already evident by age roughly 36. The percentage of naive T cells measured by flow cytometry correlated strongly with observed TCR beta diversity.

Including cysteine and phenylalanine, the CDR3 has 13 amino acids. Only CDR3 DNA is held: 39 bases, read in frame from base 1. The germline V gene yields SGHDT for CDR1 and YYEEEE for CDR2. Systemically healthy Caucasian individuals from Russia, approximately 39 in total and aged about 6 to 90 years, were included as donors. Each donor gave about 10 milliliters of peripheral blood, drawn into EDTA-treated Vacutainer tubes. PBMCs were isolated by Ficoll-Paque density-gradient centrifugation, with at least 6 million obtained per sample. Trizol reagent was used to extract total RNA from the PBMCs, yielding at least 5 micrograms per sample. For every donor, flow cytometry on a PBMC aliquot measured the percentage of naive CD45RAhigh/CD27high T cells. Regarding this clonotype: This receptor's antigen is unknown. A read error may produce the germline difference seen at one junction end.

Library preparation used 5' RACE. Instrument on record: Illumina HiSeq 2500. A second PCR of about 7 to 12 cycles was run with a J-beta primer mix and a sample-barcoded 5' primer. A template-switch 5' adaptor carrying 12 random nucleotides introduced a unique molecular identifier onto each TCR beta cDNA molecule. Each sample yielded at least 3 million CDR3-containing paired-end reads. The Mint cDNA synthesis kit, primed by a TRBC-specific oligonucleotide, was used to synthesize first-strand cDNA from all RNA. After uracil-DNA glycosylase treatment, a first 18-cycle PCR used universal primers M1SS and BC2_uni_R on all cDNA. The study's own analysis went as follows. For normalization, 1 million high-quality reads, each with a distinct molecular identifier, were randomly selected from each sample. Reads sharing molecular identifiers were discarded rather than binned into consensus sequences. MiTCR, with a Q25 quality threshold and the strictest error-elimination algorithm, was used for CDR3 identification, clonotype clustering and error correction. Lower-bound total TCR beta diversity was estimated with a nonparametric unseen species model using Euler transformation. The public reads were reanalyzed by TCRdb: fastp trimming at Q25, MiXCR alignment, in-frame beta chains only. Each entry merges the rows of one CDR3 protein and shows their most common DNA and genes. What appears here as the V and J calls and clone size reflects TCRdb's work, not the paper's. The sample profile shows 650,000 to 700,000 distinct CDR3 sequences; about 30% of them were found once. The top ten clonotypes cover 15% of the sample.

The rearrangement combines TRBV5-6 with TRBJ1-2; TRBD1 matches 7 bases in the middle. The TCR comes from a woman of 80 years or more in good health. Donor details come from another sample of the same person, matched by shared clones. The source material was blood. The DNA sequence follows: TGTGCCAGCAGCCAACAGGGGCCCTATGGCTACATCTTC. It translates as CASSQQGPYGYIF.